The 14 T cell receptor beta chains reported below all come from one sample, sequenced in a study of OX40 agonist ivuxolimab in advanced cancers. Method: immunoSEQ multiplex PCR; TCRdb's copy keeps in-frame clones and lacks some. The sample has about 32,000 clones; roughly 89% are singletons. The sequencing used CD4+ or CD8+ T cells sorted from blood, collected in a trial of the OX40 agonist ivuxolimab. The source is an adult with an advanced solid tumor such as melanoma, head and neck, liver or kidney cancer.

The sample holds one count of this clone. V usage is TRBV5-1 and J usage is TRBJ2-7; D may be TRBD1 (6 bases). The CDR3 totals 13 residues. Looked up from germline, CDR1 is SGHRS and CDR2 is YFSETQ. Deletions cut 3 bases from V and 4 bases from J, with 11 bases between. The CDR3 is CASSSGGDYEQYF. CDR3 sequence (DNA): TGCGCCAGCAGCTCTGGGGGCGATTACGAGCAGTACTTC.

This rearrangement joins TRBV9 to TRBJ2-2; D remains unclear. The germline V and J ends were trimmed by 1 base and 6 bases, with 7 bases remaining between them. This CDR3 comprises 13 residues. Germline CDR1 SGDLS, CDR2 YYNGEE. In DNA, the CDR3 is TGTGCCAGCAGCGTACCTAGTTCCGGGGAGCTGTTTTTT. This sequence encodes CASSVPSSGELFF. The entire variable domain, with the rest obtained from reference TRBV9 and TRBJ2-2, is as follows: DSGVTQTPKHLITATGQRVTLRCSPRSGDLSVYWYQQSLDQGLQFLIQYYNGEERAKGNILERFSAQQFPDLHSELNLSSLELGDSALYFCASSVPSSGELFFGEGSRLTVL.

The genes are TRBV10-2 and TRBJ2-1; 11 nucleotides line up with TRBD2. Germline V lookup: CDR1 WSHSY, CDR2 SAAADI. Germline trimming cut 7 bases from V and 4 bases from J; bases unmatched to any gene: 18. CDR3 length: 19 residues. CDR3 protein: CASNKASGGYQDEYNEQFF. CDR3 nucleotides: TGCGCCAGCAACAAAGCTAGCGGGGGGTACCAAGACGAATACAATGAGCAGTTCTTC.

This chain uses TRBV6-1 with TRBJ2-2; perhaps TRBD1 as D (6 bases). From germline, CDR1 is MNHNS and CDR2 SASEGT. This CDR3 spans 15 amino acids. Deletions cut 2 bases from V and 3 bases from J, with 10 bases between. This chain's CDR3 is CASSERDTYTGELFF. CDR3 nucleotides: TGTGCCAGCAGTGAAAGGGACACTTACACCGGGGAGCTGTTTTTT.

The gene calls are TRBV28 and TRBJ2-7; the D is unclear. This CDR3 contains 13 residues. The V end was cut by 3 bases, the J end by 5 bases, with 11 bases between. The germline CDR1 and CDR2 sequences are MDHEN and SYDVKM. As DNA, the CDR3 is TGTGCCAGCAGTTTGTCTGGGGAAAACGAGCAGTACTTC. This codes for CASSLSGENEQYF.

This sequence joins TRBV13 and TRBJ2-3; 11 positions match TRBD2. Germline V gene sequence: CDR1 PRHDT, CDR2 FYEKMQ (reference sequence). The CDR3 covers 16 residues. The V gene end was trimmed by 3 bases and the J gene end by 3 bases; junction bases not matched to a gene: 5. The CDR3 region has the DNA TGTGCCAGCAGCTTCGTGGCTAGCGGGGGGACAGATACGCAGTATTTT. Its protein product is CASSFVASGGTDTQYF.

The rearrangement links TRBV6-1 to TRBJ2-1, with 11 bases matching TRBD2. J lost 9 bases, V lost 6 bases, and 10 bases had no gene match. CDR1 is MNHNS and CDR2 is SASEGT in the germline V gene. The CDR3 runs 15 residues. CDR3 protein: CASSDLAGGRSEQFF. The CDR3 DNA sequence: TGTGCCAGCAGCGATCTAGCGGGGGGACGGAGTGAGCAGTTCTTC.

The chain uses TRBV28 and TRBJ1-2, with 10 nucleotides matching TRBD1. This CDR3 region has 15 residues. CDR1 and CDR2 (germline): MDHEN, SYDVKM. The trim removed 3 bases at V and 8 bases at J, leaving 9 bases unmatched. The CDR3 nucleotides read TGTGCCAGCAGTTTTAATCCCGGGACAGGGGACGGCTACACCTTC. Translated, it gives CASSFNPGTGDGYTF.

The chain carries TRBV4-2 and TRBJ2-6; tentative D call: TRBD2 (5 bases). The CDR3 runs to 19 residues. V lost 0 bases and J 0 bases, leaving 15 bases between the germline ends. Germline CDR1 and CDR2: LGHNA and YNFKEQ. The CDR3 protein is CASSQESPAVSSGANVLTF. CDR3 coding DNA: TGTGCCAGCAGCCAAGAATCCCCAGCGGTGAGCTCTGGGGCCAACGTCCTGACTTTC.

This clone came up once. The chain recombines TRBV19 with TRBJ2-1; D unresolved. Trimming stripped 5 bases from V and 5 bases from J, with 10 bases between. The length of the CDR3 is 13 residues. From germline, CDR1 is LNHDA and CDR2 SQIVND (reference sequence). The CDR3: CASSFDRNNEQFF. The CDR3 bases are TGTGCCAGTAGTTTCGACCGAAACAATGAGCAGTTCTTC.

Worth noting for this clone: Other DNA variants within this sample encode the same CDR3. J is TRBJ2-1 and V is TRBV29-1; TRBD2 might be the D (6 bases). V lost 5 bases and J lost 5, with 31 bases in between. CDR3 length: 19 residues. Germline V gene lookup returns CDR1 SQVTM and CDR2 ANQGSEA. CDR3 sequence reads: CSVPPHGGAGKNQNNEQFF. The CDR3 DNA reads TGCAGCGTTCCGCCCCATGGAGGGGCGGGTAAAAACCAGAACAATGAGCAGTTCTTC.

V and J are TRBV28 and TRBJ2-7; D not certain. Trimming cost V 6 bases and J 0 bases, with 6 bases left between them. This CDR3 contains 12 residues. Germline CDR1 and CDR2: MDHEN and SYDVKM. In nucleotides, the CDR3 is TGTGCCAGCAGCCTCAGCTCCTACGAGCAGTACTTC. Its protein product is CASSLSSYEQYF.

This sequence joins TRBV28 and TRBJ1-1; D unclear. CDR3 length: 12 amino acids. Looked up from germline, CDR1 is MDHEN and CDR2 is SYDVKM. The V and J ends lost 0 bases and 4 bases respectively, with 3 bases between them. The CDR3 reads CASSLWSTEAFF. In DNA form, the CDR3 reads TGTGCCAGCAGTTTATGGAGCACTGAAGCTTTCTTT.

The J gene is TRBJ2-5, the V gene TRBV27; the D is unclear. Trimming shortened V by 4 bases and J by 9 bases, and 12 bases separated the two germline ends. The V gene's germline CDR1 is MNHEY and CDR2 SMNVEV (reference sequence). The CDR3 is made up of 12 amino acids. The DNA of the CDR3 is TGTGCCAGCAGTTCCCAGCCCGGCTCCCAGTACTTC. Protein sequence: CASSSQPGSQYF.